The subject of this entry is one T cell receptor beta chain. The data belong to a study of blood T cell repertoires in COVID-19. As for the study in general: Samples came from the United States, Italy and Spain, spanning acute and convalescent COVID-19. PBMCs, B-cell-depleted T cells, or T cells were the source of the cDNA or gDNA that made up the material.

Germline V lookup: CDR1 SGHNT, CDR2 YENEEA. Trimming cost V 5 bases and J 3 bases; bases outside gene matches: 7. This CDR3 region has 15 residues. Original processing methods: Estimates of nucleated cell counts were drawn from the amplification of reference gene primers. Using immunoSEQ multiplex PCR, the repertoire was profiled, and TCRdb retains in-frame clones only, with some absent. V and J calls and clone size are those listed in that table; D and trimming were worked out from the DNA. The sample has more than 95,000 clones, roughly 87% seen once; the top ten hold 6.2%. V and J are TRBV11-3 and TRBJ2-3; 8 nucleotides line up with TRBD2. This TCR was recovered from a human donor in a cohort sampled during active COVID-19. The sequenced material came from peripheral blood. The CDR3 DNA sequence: TGTGCCAGCAGCCGGGGGGGTCTACGGACAGATACGCAGTATTTT. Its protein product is CASSRGGLRTDTQYF.